This T cell receptor beta chain was documented in a study of tumor-infiltrating lymphocytes in primary liver carcinoma. The overall study: Roughly 3.65 to 7.13 million productive TCRbeta reads came from each sample, comparable across tissue types.

TCR beta cDNA came from about 0.55 ug total RNA, primed with a constant-region primer. Three nested multiplex PCR rounds, a slightly modified ARM-PCR, produced the libraries for TCR beta. A C-beta reverse primer was combined with TRBV1-TRBV30 forward primers in the first two PCR rounds, and each round had around 11 cycles. From the multiplex PCR reads, TCRdb called clonotypes with MiXCR, one entry per CDR3 protein. The sample comprises about 97,000 distinct CDR3 sequences, around 71% of which are singletons, and about 12% rests with the top ten. About this clonotype: This may be a read error: a much more frequent sequence differs by one nucleotide. This CDR3 fails to terminate in the conserved phenylalanine or tryptophan, so it likely reflects a read error.

Co-extraction of RNA and DNA was performed on roughly 20-31 mg of unsorted bulk tissue. Five distinct regions per tumor were sampled. Histology found more than 75% viable tumor cells per sample. The V gene end was trimmed by 5 bases and the J gene end by 4 bases; junction bases not matched to a gene: 9. The length of the CDR3 is 14 residues. The germline V gene encodes CDR1 SQVTM and CDR2 ANQGSEA. What was sequenced was liver tumor tissue from sampling region 2. Specified subset: tumor region T2, inferior pole. The chain uses TRBV29-1 and TRBJ2-7; 9 nucleotides line up with TRBD2. This sequence was found in a woman in her sixties with primary liver carcinoma and hepatitis B virus infection. The CDR3 reads CSVSDGTSPYEQYL. The CDR3 DNA is TGCAGCGTTTCGGACGGGACTAGCCCTTACGAGCAGTACCTC.